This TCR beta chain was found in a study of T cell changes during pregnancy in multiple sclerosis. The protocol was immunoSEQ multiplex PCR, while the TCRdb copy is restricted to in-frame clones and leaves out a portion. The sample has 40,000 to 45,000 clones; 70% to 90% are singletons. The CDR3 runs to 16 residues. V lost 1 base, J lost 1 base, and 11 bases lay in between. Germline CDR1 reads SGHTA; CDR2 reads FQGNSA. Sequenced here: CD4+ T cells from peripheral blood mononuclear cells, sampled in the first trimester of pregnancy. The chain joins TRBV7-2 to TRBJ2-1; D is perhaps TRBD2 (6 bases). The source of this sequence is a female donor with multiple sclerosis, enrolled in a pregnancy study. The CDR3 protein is CASSLEALASYNEQFF. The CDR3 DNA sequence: TGTGCCAGCAGCTTAGAGGCGCTAGCGTCCTACAATGAGCAGTTCTTC.